This T cell receptor beta chain was documented in a study of blood T cell repertoires in COVID-19. In the study overall: From the United States, Italy and Spain came samples of acute and convalescent COVID-19. Sample material is recorded as cDNA or gDNA derived from T cells, B-cell-depleted T cells, or PBMCs.

Per the germline V gene, CDR1 is ENHRY and CDR2 is SYGVKD. The ends were cut back, 2 bases at V and 5 bases at J, with 10 bases in the middle. CDR3 size: 14 residues. As processed by the authors: The assay estimated nucleated cells by amplifying reference gene primers. Some clones are missing from TCRdb's copy, which holds only in-frame ones; the method was immunoSEQ multiplex PCR. Clonal size and the V and J genes are those of that table, whereas D and trimming came from the DNA. In the table there are about 230,000 clones, 70% to 90% of which are singletons. This chain links TRBV10-3 with TRBJ1-5; D not certain. The source material was peripheral blood. The source of this sequence is a woman aged 70-85 years with active or convalescent COVID-19. CDR3 coding DNA: TGTGCCATCAGTGAGAGAGGTGGTTATCAGCCCCAGCATTTT. Encoded protein: CAISERGGYQPQHF.